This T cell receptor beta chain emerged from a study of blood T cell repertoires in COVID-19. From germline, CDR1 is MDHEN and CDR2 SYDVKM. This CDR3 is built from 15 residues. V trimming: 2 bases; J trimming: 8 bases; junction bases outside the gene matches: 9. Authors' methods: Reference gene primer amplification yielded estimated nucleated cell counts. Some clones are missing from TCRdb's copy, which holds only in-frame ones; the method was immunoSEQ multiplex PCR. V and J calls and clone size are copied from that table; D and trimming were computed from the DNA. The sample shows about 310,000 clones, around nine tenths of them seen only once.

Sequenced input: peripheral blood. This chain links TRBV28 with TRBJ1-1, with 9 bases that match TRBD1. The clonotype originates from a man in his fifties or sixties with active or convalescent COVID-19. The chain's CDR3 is CASSLPGQGVSEAFF. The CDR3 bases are TGTGCCAGCAGTTTACCGGGACAGGGCGTATCGGAAGCTTTCTTT.